The 28 T cell receptor beta chains given below trace back to one sample, sequenced in a study of blood T cells in healthy people across ages (dated by TCRdb to about 2015). To prepare the library, 5' RACE was applied. For sequencing, an Illumina HiSeq 2500 was employed. A second PCR of 7 to 11 cycles was run with a J-beta primer mix and a sample-barcoded 5' primer. TCRdb's own reprocessing of the public reads used fastp at Q25 and MiXCR and kept productive beta chains. Duplicate CDR3 protein sequences are folded into a single record with the most common DNA and genes. Across this sample there are around 1,000,000 distinct CDR3 sequences, with 20% to 25% seen only once. 0.65% to 0.75% of the sample is taken by the ten largest. The data also belong to a second study, concerning T cells of mothers and their children.

The sequencing input was blood. All receptors derive from a girl between 2 and 10 years old in good health.

This clonotype turned up a few times. The chain links TRBV2 to TRBJ2-3; the D is unclear. Trimming left V 8 bases short and J 2 bases short, with 14 bases between. The CDR3 is made up of 14 amino acids. Germline assignment: CDR1 SNHLY and CDR2 FYNNEI. CDR3 residues: CASATATFTDTQYF. CDR3 nucleotides: TGTGCCAGCGCTACGGCTACCTTCACAGATACGCAGTATTTT. Full variable domain (remainder filled in from reference TRBV2 and TRBJ2-3): EPEVTQTPSHQVTQMGQEVILRCVPISNHLYFYWYRQILGQKVEFLVSFYNNEISEKSEIFDDQFSVERPDGSNFTLKIRSTKLEDSAMYFCASATATFTDTQYFGPGTRLTVL.

In this sample, this clonotype turned up a few times. J is TRBJ2-3 and V is TRBV7-9, with 8 bases that match TRBD2. V lost 3 bases, J lost 4 bases, and 3 bases stayed unmatched. This CDR3 contains 14 residues. Germline CDR1 SEHNR, CDR2 FQNEAQ (reference sequence). In DNA, the CDR3 is TGTGCCAGCAGCTTTAGCGGGGACGCAGATACGCAGTATTTT. This codes for CASSFSGDADTQYF.

The CDR3 spells CASSQDLDRPAEDTQYF. Written as DNA, the CDR3 is TGCGCCAGCAGCCAAGATTTAGACCGTCCGGCGGAAGATACGCAGTATTTT. This chain links TRBV4-3 with TRBJ2-3; D remains ambiguous. The length of the CDR3 is 17 residues. Per the germline V gene, CDR1 is LGHNA and CDR2 is YSLEER. The ends were cut back, 0 bases at V and 5 bases at J, with 18 bases in the middle.

This clonotype has just a few counts. V gene TRBV4-2 combines with J gene TRBJ2-7; 13 bases match TRBD2. CDR1 is LGHNA and CDR2 is YNFKEQ in the germline V gene. This CDR3 has 18 amino acids. V lost 5 bases, J lost 2 bases, and 12 bases stayed unmatched. The CDR3 sequence is CASSEPGLAGVVTYEQYF. In DNA form, the CDR3 reads TGTGCCAGCAGCGAACCCGGACTAGCGGGAGTGGTAACCTACGAGCAGTACTTC.

This rearrangement joins TRBV20-1 to TRBJ2-7; the D gene is possibly TRBD2 (6 bases). CDR1 and CDR2 from the germline V gene are DFQATT and SNEGSKA (reference sequence). Trimming stripped 3 bases from V and 0 bases from J, with 15 bases between. The CDR3 totals 15 residues. The CDR3 nucleotides read TGCAGTGCTAGGGGCCTGGCGGGGCCCTCCTACGAGCAGTACTTC. This sequence encodes CSARGLAGPSYEQYF.

In this sample, this clonotype turned up a few times. The chain couples TRBV2 to TRBJ2-1, with D possibly called TRBD1 or TRBD2 (5 bases each). The germline V gene encodes CDR1 SNHLY and CDR2 FYNNEI. CDR3 length: 14 amino acids. V lost 8 bases, J lost 9 bases, and 20 bases lay in between. Here the CDR3 DNA reads TGTGCCAGCCTGAATGGTCTGGGGGAAGGTGAGCAGTTCTTC. This gives the protein CASLNGLGEGEQFF.

This clonotype has more than one count but fewer than ten. The genes are TRBV20-1 and TRBJ2-5, with a weak D call TRBD1 (6 bases). The CDR3 runs to 13 residues. Trimming stripped 6 bases from V and 2 bases from J, with 13 bases between. Per the germline V gene, CDR1 is DFQATT and CDR2 is SNEGSKA (reference sequence). In DNA form, the CDR3 reads TGCAGTGCACCACCGACAGGTCAAGAGACCCAGTACTTC. It yields the protein CSAPPTGQETQYF.

This sequence joins TRBV3-1 and TRBJ2-7, with TRBD2 matching over 11 bases. Germline assignment: CDR1 LGHDT and CDR2 YNNKEL (reference sequence). V lost 2 bases to trimming and J lost 2 bases; unmatched junction nucleotides: 2. This CDR3 comprises 15 residues. The CDR3 here is CASSQLAGGTYEQYF. Written as DNA, the CDR3 is TGTGCCAGCAGCCAACTAGCGGGAGGAACCTACGAGCAGTACTTC.

This chain links TRBV29-1 with TRBJ2-1; D is tentatively TRBD1 or TRBD2 (5 bases each). Germline V gene lookup returns CDR1 SQVTM and CDR2 ANQGSEA. The V end was cut by 4 bases, the J end by 9 bases, with 7 bases between. The CDR3 is made up of 10 amino acids. The CDR3 DNA is TGCAGCGTTGCTGGGGGTGAGCAGTTCTTC. Translated: CSVAGGEQFF.

The chain couples TRBV29-1 to TRBJ1-1, with D perhaps TRBD1 (6 bases). This CDR3 contains 13 residues. Trimming took 7 bases from V and 5 from J, leaving 17 bases between them. Germline CDR1 SQVTM, CDR2 ANQGSEA. Here the CDR3 reads CSGGTGSKTEAFF. In DNA, the CDR3 is TGCAGCGGCGGAACAGGGTCGAAGACTGAAGCTTTCTTT.

The chain is built from TRBV18 and TRBJ1-2; 10 bases fit TRBD1. In germline, CDR1 is KGHSH, CDR2 LQKENI. The CDR3 is made up of 15 amino acids. Trimming at V came to 6 bases and at J to 4 bases, leaving 8 bases not matched to a gene. CDR3: CASSEPGQGGYGYTF. The CDR3 DNA is TGTGCCAGCTCTGAGCCCGGACAGGGGGGCTATGGCTACACCTTC. Using reference TRBV18 and TRBJ1-2 for the parts outside the CDR3, the full variable domain is NAGVMQNPRHLVRRRGQEARLRCSPMKGHSHVYWYRQLPEEGLKFMVYLQKENIIDESGMPKERFSAEFPKEGPSILRIQQVVRGDSAAYFCASSEPGQGGYGYTFGSGTRLTVV.

This clonotype has ten or more counts. V usage is TRBV7-8 and J usage is TRBJ1-1, with a weak D call TRBD1 (6 bases). The V end lost 5 bases, the J end lost 1 base, and 11 bases lay between the germline ends. This CDR3 is built from 14 residues. The germline CDR1 and CDR2 sequences are SGHVS and FQNEAQ. The CDR3 DNA reads TGTGCCAGCAGCGTGGAACAGGGGAACACTGAAGCTTTCTTT. Amino acid sequence: CASSVEQGNTEAFF.

The chain recombines TRBV27 with TRBJ2-7; 8 nucleotides align to TRBD2. Germline V gives CDR1 MNHEY, CDR2 SMNVEV (reference sequence). The CDR3 has 15 amino acids. V shed 4 bases and J 5 bases; nucleotides not matched to a gene: 10. CDR3 in amino acids: CASSSERELYHEQYF. In DNA form, the CDR3 reads TGTGCCAGCAGTTCTGAGCGGGAGTTGTACCACGAGCAGTACTTC.

The V and J genes are TRBV3-1 and TRBJ2-5; TRBD2 matches 9 bases. Gene TRBJ2-7 matches the end of the DNA better, so the J call may be wrong. CDR3 length: 16 residues. From germline, CDR1 is LGHDT and CDR2 YNNKEL (reference sequence). The CDR3 bases are TGTGCCAGCAGCCAAGATATAGCGGGGGTCTCCTACGAGCAGTACTTC. Residues: CASSQDIAGVSYEQYF.

The J gene is TRBJ2-1, the V gene TRBV20-1; 7 nucleotides agree with TRBD1. Trimming cost V 2 bases and J 6 bases; bases outside gene matches: 7. This CDR3 has 14 amino acids. The germline V gene encodes CDR1 DFQATT and CDR2 SNEGSKA (reference sequence). The CDR3 spells CSARPWDSLNEQFF. DNA for the CDR3: TGCAGTGCTAGACCCTGGGACAGCCTCAATGAGCAGTTCTTC.

In this sample, this clonotype turned up a few times. The V and J genes are TRBV4-1 and TRBJ1-2; D might be TRBD1 (5 bases). Germline loops: CDR1 MGHRA, CDR2 YSYEKL. V lost 6 bases and J lost 5, with 19 bases in between. The CDR3 loop spans 15 amino acids. The CDR3 loop is CASSPPRGVGYGYTF. The CDR3 DNA follows: TGCGCCAGCAGTCCTCCGAGGGGAGTAGGGTATGGCTACACCTTC.

In this sample, this clonotype turned up a few times. The chain combines TRBV7-6 with TRBJ2-5, with 8 bases fitting TRBD2. The V segment lost 3 bases and the J segment 3 bases; nucleotides outside the gene matches: 21. Per germline, CDR1 SGHVS and CDR2 FNYEAQ. CDR3 length: 20 amino acids. The CDR3 nucleotides are TGTGCCAGCAGCTTGCCCCGGATTACCAGCGGGGGCCTCTTCGAAGAGACCCAGTACTTC. Residues: CASSLPRITSGGLFEETQYF.

This clonotype has at least ten counts. V is TRBV7-9 and J is TRBJ1-1; the D is unclear. Per germline, CDR1 SEHNR and CDR2 FQNEAQ (reference sequence). The CDR3 has 14 amino acids. V was clipped by 5 bases and J by 0 bases, with 10 bases between them. CDR3 loop: CASSPQTVNTEAFF. The CDR3 DNA sequence: TGTGCCAGCAGCCCCCAGACTGTGAACACTGAAGCTTTCTTT.

This chain connects TRBV12-5 to TRBJ1-4; D gene ambiguous. The CDR3 consists of 14 residues. V dropped 1 base and J dropped 8 bases, with 11 bases sitting between them. Germline lookup yields CDR1 LGHNT and CDR2 FRNRAP. CDR3 loop: CASGLGNAGEKLFF. CDR3 bases: TGTGCTAGTGGTTTGGGGAATGCGGGGGAAAAACTGTTTTTT.

This clonotype has a handful of counts. The rearrangement joins TRBV19 to TRBJ2-5; TRBD1 agrees at 9 bases. V dropped 3 bases and J dropped 0; count of bases not matched to a gene: 2. The CDR3 has 15 amino acids. CDR1 and CDR2 from the germline V gene are LNHDA and SQIVND (reference sequence). CDR3 region: CASSIGDRDQETQYF. Written as DNA, the CDR3 is TGTGCCAGTAGTATCGGGGACAGGGACCAAGAGACCCAGTACTTC.

This clonotype has only a few counts. The V and J genes are TRBV7-2 and TRBJ2-7; D is undetermined. CDR1 SGHTA and CDR2 FQGNSA come from the germline V gene. Deletions cut 1 base from V and 4 bases from J, with 8 bases between. This CDR3 contains 13 residues. CDR3: CASSLVVRYEQYF. In DNA, the CDR3 is TGTGCCAGCAGCTTAGTAGTACGGTACGAGCAGTACTTC.

This clonotype was counted only a few times. This rearrangement joins TRBV5-1 to TRBJ2-3, with 14 bases lining up with TRBD2. The CDR3 consists of 16 residues. In germline, CDR1 is SGHRS, CDR2 YFSETQ. V lost 4 bases, J lost 4 bases, and 5 bases stayed unmatched. CDR3 sequence (DNA): TGCGCCAGCAGCGCCCGGACTAGCGGGGGGCCAGATACGCAGTATTTT. Amino acids: CASSARTSGGPDTQYF.

This clonotype was counted only a few times. The rearrangement joins TRBV29-1 to TRBJ2-5; D is perhaps TRBD1 (5 bases). The J call is uncertain, as TRBJ2-7 better fits the DNA end. Germline CDR1 is SQVTM and CDR2 is ANQGSEA. The CDR3 totals 13 residues. Written as DNA, the CDR3 is TGCAGCGTTGCAGACAGAGTGTCCTACGAGCAGTACTTC. This codes for CSVADRVSYEQYF.

The chain uses TRBV7-2 and TRBJ2-3; TRBD2 matches 15 bases. V dropped 4 bases and J dropped 5; count of bases not matched to a gene: 7. The CDR3 runs to 17 residues. In germline, CDR1 is SGHTA, CDR2 FQGNSA. The CDR3 bases are TGTGCCAGCAGCTCGGGACTAGCGGGGGGTGGAGAAGATACGCAGTATTTT. Translated: CASSSGLAGGGEDTQYF.

This clonotype was observed a handful of times. The chain joins TRBV6-2 or TRBV6-3 to TRBJ2-5, with TRBD2 matching 9 bases. The J call could be wrong; TRBJ2-1 is a better fit for the DNA end. Germline CDR1 is MNHEY and CDR2 is SVGEGT. The CDR3 is 15 residues long. The CDR3 coding sequence is TGTGCCAGCACCCATAGCGGGGGTGCCCACAATGAGCAGTTCTTC. Translated, it gives CASTHSGGAHNEQFF.

The rearrangement links TRBV20-1 to TRBJ1-2; D gene unclear. The CDR3 loop spans 12 amino acids. Trimming removed 6 bases from V and 8 bases from J, with 16 bases in between. CDR1 is DFQATT and CDR2 is SNEGSKA in the germline V gene (reference sequence). The CDR3 loop reads CSAPSGPEGYTF. The CDR3 coding sequence is TGCAGTGCCCCATCGGGCCCAGAAGGCTACACCTTC.

In this sample, this clonotype turned up a few times. J is TRBJ2-4 and V is TRBV11-2; D might be TRBD1 (6 bases). Germline V lookup: CDR1 SGHAT, CDR2 FQNNGV. This CDR3 is 17 amino acids long. The V end was cut by 0 bases, the J end by 2 bases, with 14 bases between. The CDR3 protein is CASSLEGGSVSKNIQYF. As DNA, the CDR3 is TGTGCCAGCAGCTTAGAAGGGGGATCCGTTTCCAAAAACATTCAGTACTTC.

A few counts support this clonotype. The chain recombines TRBV7-9 with TRBJ1-2; the D is unclear. The germline V and J ends were trimmed by 3 bases and 7 bases, with 3 bases remaining between them. CDR1 and CDR2 (germline): SEHNR, FQNEAQ (reference sequence). This CDR3 is built from 10 residues. CDR3 loop: CASSLRGYTF. CDR3 nucleotides: TGTGCCAGCAGCTTGCGTGGCTACACCTTC.